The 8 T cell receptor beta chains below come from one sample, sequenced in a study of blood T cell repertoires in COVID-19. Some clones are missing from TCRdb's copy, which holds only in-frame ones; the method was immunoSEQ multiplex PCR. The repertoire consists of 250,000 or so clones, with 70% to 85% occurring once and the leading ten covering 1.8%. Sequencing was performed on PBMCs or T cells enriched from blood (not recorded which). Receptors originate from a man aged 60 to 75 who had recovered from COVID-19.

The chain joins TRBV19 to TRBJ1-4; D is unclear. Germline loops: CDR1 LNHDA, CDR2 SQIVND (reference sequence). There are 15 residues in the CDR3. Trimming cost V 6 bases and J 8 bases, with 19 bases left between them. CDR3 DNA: TGTGCCAGTAGCCAAACCCAACACTATAGGGAAAAACTGTTTTTT. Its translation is CASSQTQHYREKLFF.

CDR3 sequence reads: CASSLGLAGIYEQYF. The CDR3 DNA reads TGTGCCAGCAGCCTAGGACTAGCGGGGATCTACGAGCAGTACTTC. This sequence joins TRBV6-5 and TRBJ2-7; 12 nucleotides line up with TRBD2. Unmatched junction bases numbered 6, after V lost 6 bases and J lost 3 bases. The CDR3 loop spans 15 amino acids. Germline V gives CDR1 MNHEY, CDR2 SVGAGI.

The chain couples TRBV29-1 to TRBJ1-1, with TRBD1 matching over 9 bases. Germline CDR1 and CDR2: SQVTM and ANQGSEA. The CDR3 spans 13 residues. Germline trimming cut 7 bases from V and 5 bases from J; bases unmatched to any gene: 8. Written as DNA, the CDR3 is TGCAGCGGAGGACAGGGGAAGGGGACTGAAGCTTTCTTT. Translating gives CSGGQGKGTEAFF.

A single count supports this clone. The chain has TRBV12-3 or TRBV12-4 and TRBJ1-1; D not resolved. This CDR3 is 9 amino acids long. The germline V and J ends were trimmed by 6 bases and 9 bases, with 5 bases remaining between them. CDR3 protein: CASRLQAFF. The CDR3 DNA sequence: TGTGCCAGCAGACTCCAAGCTTTCTTT.

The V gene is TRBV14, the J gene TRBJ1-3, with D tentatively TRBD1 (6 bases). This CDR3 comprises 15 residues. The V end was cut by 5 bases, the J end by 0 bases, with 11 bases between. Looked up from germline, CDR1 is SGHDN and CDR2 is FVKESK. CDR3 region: CASSSQGLSGNTIYF. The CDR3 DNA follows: TGTGCCAGCAGCTCACAGGGCCTCTCTGGAAACACCATATATTTT.

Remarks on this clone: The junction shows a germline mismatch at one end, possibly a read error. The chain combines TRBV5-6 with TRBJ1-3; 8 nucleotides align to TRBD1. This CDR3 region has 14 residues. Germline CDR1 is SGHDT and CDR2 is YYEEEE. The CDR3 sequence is CASSETGDGSTIYF. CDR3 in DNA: TGTGCCAGCAGCGAGACAGGGGATGGAAGCACCATATATTTT.

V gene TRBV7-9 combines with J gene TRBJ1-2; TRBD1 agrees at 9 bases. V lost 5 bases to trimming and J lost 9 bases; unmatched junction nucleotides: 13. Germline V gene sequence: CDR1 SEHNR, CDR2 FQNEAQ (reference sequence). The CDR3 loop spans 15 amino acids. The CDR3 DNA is TGTGCCAGCAGCCCTAGCTCCGGGACAGGGACTAGCTACACCTTC. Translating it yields CASSPSSGTGTSYTF.

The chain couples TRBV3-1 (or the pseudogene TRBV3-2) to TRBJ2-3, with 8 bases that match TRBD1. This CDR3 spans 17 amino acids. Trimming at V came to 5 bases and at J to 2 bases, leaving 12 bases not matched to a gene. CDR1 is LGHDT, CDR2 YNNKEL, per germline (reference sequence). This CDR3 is CASSSRGQGDFTDTQYF. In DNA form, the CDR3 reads TGTGCCAGCAGCTCCCGAGGACAGGGCGACTTCACAGATACGCAGTATTTT.